This T cell receptor beta chain is drawn from a study of cytomegalovirus exposure and HLA in healthy donors. Study-level findings and limits: According to the study, roughly 180 TCR beta chains were cytomegalovirus-associated.

This clone was seen a handful of times. As yet, its antigen is unknown. The ends lost 10 bases at V and 8 bases at J; junction bases unmatched: 10. Germline V gene data show CDR1 as MNHEY and CDR2 as SMNVEV (reference sequence). The CDR3 is 13 residues long. Primers: 60 Vbeta forward and 13 Jbeta reverse. The method was immunoSEQ multiplex PCR; TCRdb's version includes in-frame clones alone and lacks a portion of them. Found here are some 100,000 clones, roughly four fifths of them singletons; the top ten hold 15% to 20%. This sequence originates from a man over 45 in good health and CMV-seropositive. Sample: PBMCs. The J gene is TRBJ1-2, the V gene TRBV27; 10 nucleotides align to TRBD1. The CDR3 loop is CATAPGQGWGYTF. The CDR3 DNA is TGTGCCACCGCACCGGGACAGGGGTGGGGCTACACCTTC.